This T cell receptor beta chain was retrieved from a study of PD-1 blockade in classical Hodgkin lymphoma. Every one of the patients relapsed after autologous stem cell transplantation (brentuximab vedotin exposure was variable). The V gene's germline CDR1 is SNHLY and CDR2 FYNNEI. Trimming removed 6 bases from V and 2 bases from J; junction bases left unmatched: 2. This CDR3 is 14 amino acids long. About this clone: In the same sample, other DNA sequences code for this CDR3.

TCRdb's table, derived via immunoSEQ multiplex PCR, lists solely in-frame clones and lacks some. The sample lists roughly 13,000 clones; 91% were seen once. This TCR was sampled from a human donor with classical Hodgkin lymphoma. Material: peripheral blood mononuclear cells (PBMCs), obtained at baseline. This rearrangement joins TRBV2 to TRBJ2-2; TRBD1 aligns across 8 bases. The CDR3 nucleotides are TGTGCCAGCAGCGGACAGGGCAACACCGGGGAGCTGTTTTTT. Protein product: CASSGQGNTGELFF.